The source of this T cell receptor beta chain is a study of blood T cell repertoires in COVID-19. For the study at large: COVID-19 samples, acute and convalescent, were from the United States, Italy and Spain.

The CDR3 sequence is 14 residues long. V was pared by 0 bases and J by 3 bases, with 6 bases between. Germline CDR1 is LNHNV and CDR2 is YYDKDF (reference sequence). The authors' processing: Counts of nucleated cells, estimated from reference gene primer amplification, were obtained. Libraries were prepared by immunoSEQ multiplex PCR; TCRdb keeps only in-frame clonotypes and omits some of them. V, J and clone size are those of that table, while D and trimming were read from the DNA. The table has roughly 99,000 clones, around 88% seen once. Patients of the Seattle cohort, enrolled during active infection, were followed longitudinally.

The chain uses TRBV15 and TRBJ1-5; D not certain. Sample: peripheral blood. This receptor was obtained from a man aged 50-59 years with COVID-19, enrolled during active disease. CDR3 loop: CATSRDQFNQPQHF. CDR3 DNA: TGTGCCACCAGCAGAGATCAATTCAATCAGCCCCAGCATTTT.